This T cell receptor (beta chain) is drawn from a study of T cells after yellow fever vaccination. Findings of the study overall: The secondary response peaked faster, at day 5 versus 15, but was weaker.

To note about this clonotype: The antigen is undetermined.

This CDR3 has 14 amino acids. The V gene's germline CDR1 is MNHEY and CDR2 SVGEGT. V trimming: 2 bases; J trimming: 7 bases; junction bases outside the gene matches: 4. One entry per CDR3 protein results from TCRdb running MiXCR on the 5' RACE reads. This table holds 340,000 or so distinct CDR3 sequences, about an eighth found once. The chain carries TRBV6-2 or TRBV6-3 and TRBJ1-5, with 8 bases identical to TRBD1. The source is a man in his late teens or twenties who received the YFV17D yellow fever vaccine. The specimen was CD4+ T cells sorted from PBMCs, collected 15 days after the yellow fever booster vaccination. The CDR3 loop is CASSYRQGIQPQHF. Here the CDR3 DNA reads TGTGCCAGCAGTTACAGACAGGGGATCCAGCCCCAGCATTTT.